This T cell receptor (beta chain) was recorded in a study of blood T cell repertoires in COVID-19. In the study's own analysis: Reference gene primer amplification gave nucleated cell count estimates. Here immunoSEQ multiplex PCR was the method, and the copy in TCRdb shows in-frame clones only, minus some. V, J and clone size are those of that table, while D and trimming were read from the DNA. This sample has 300,000 to 400,000 clones; roughly 85% occur once, and the top ten carry 1.9%. The TCR originated in a woman younger than 45 who had been exposed to COVID-19. The sample consisted of PBMCs or T cells enriched from blood (not recorded which).

The CDR3 DNA is TGTGCTAGTGGTTTGTTCCACTCGACAGGGGGTGGGAATCAGCCCCAGCATTTT. The encoded protein is CASGLFHSTGGGNQPQHF. The rearrangement links TRBV12-5 to TRBJ1-5; 9 positions agree with TRBD1. Germline-derived CDR1 and CDR2 are LGHNT and FRNRAP. V lost 2 bases, J lost 4 bases, and 12 bases stayed unmatched. This CDR3 region has 18 residues.